This TCR beta chain was documented in a study of response to subunit inactivated influenza vaccine. The CDR3 totals 12 residues. Trimming left V 3 bases short and J 7 bases short, with 13 bases between. The germline V gene encodes CDR1 SQVTM and CDR2 ANQGSEA. This clonotype was counted many times. Via MiXCR, TCRdb re-called the RT-PCR reads, giving one row per CDR3 protein. The data contain approximately 570,000 distinct CDR3 sequences, 7.6% of them singletons. V is TRBV29-1 and J is TRBJ2-7; D is undetermined. The source was PBMCs from blood, collected around 2 years after vaccination. The clonotype was recovered from a man aged 50-75 years who received an inactivated influenza vaccine. The CDR3 spells CSVDDTGREQYF. CDR3 DNA sequence: TGCAGCGTTGATGACACGGGCCGGGAGCAGTACTTC.